This T cell receptor (beta chain) was obtained from a study of T cell responses to AZD1222 COVID-19 vaccine. Study as a whole: Doses given second, at about 4 or about 12 weeks, were pooled.

On this clone: Its target is unknown.

This table comes from immunoSEQ multiplex PCR, and its TCRdb copy is limited to in-frame clones, with some not included. The sample records more than 95,000 clones, roughly 90% being singletons. CDR1 and CDR2 from the germline V gene are MNHEY and SMNVEV (reference sequence). Trimming removed 1 base at V and 1 base at J, with 10 bases between. The CDR3 has 15 amino acids. The study's findings and limits: The span of vaccine-associated CD4 TCRs extended across spike, with dominance at 160-218 and 743-854. Donors were chiefly white British, with a greater number of females, and clonal diversity was perhaps underestimated.

This TCR came from an adult in good health. The specimen was peripheral blood, collected on day 0 of AZD1222 vaccination. The chain recombines TRBV27 with TRBJ1-1, with D possibly matching TRBD1 (6 bases). The CDR3 reads CASSLFQGSNTEAFF. The DNA for the CDR3 is TGTGCCAGCAGTTTATTTCAGGGGTCGAACACTGAAGCTTTCTTT.